This T cell receptor beta chain emerged from a study of blood T cell repertoires in COVID-19. Study at large: The samples span acute and convalescent COVID-19 from the United States, Italy and Spain. Sources were T cells, B-cell-depleted T cells, or PBMCs; the material itself was cDNA or gDNA.

Original processing methods: How many nucleated cells were present was estimated from reference gene primer amplification. Only in-frame clones appear in the TCRdb table, and some are missing; sequencing was by immunoSEQ multiplex PCR. From that table come the V and J calls and clone size; the DNA was used to work out D and trimming. This table holds more than 110,000 clones, 80% to 85% found once. Per the germline V gene, CDR1 is SGHRS and CDR2 is YFSETQ. With 4 bases clipped from V and 11 bases from J, the junction kept 8 bases outside the gene matches. This CDR3 is 12 amino acids long. This clone was seen a few times.

The sequencing sample was made of peripheral blood. This chain uses TRBV5-1 with TRBJ1-1; 7 bases align to TRBD1. The clonotype originates from a human donor in a cohort sampled during active COVID-19. The CDR3 loop reads CASSNDRVYAFF. The CDR3 nucleotides read TGCGCCAGCAGCAATGACAGGGTTTACGCTTTCTTT.